Detailed here is one T cell receptor (beta chain). The data originate from a study of T-cell reconstitution after alpha-beta-depleted transplantation in children. A TCRbeta library incorporating unique molecular identifiers was prepared. TCRdb re-analysed the PCR reads in MiXCR, keeping a single row per CDR3 protein. The sample contains 640,000 or so distinct CDR3 sequences, around 17% of which appear only once. The receptor was isolated from a human donor who donated a stem cell graft to a child with acute myeloid leukemia. The sample consisted of PBMCs from the stem cell graft donor, taken from the stem cell graft.

The CDR3 protein is CASSQVKGSAETQYF. DNA of the CDR3: TGCGCCAGCAGCCAAGTAAAGGGTTCCGCGGAGACCCAGTACTTC. V and J are TRBV4-3 and TRBJ2-5; D is unresolved. This CDR3 has 15 residues. The germline V gene has CDR1 LGHNA and CDR2 YSLEER. Trimming removed 1 base from V and 5 bases from J, with 14 bases in between.